The entry below describes one T cell receptor beta chain. Profiling relied on immunoSEQ multiplex PCR, and the TCRdb table lists in-frame clones only, not all of them. The data hold approximately 100,000 clones, with almost 85% observed a single time. This specimen comes from a study of control samples from healthy donors and cancer patients. V lost 4 bases, J lost 0 bases, and 4 bases lay in between. CDR1 and CDR2 (germline): SNHLY, FYNNEI. The CDR3 is made up of 13 amino acids. This sequence originates from a man between 60 and 75 years old in good health. Sequencing used blood. The rearrangement links TRBV2 to TRBJ1-3, with D hard to call. The DNA of the CDR3 is TGTGCCAGCAGTGGACACTCTGGAAACACCATATATTTT. It codes for CASSGHSGNTIYF. Supplemented by reference TRBV2 and TRBJ1-3, the full variable domain reads EPEVTQTPSHQVTQMGQEVILRCVPISNHLYFYWYRQILGQKVEFLVSFYNNEISEKSEIFDDQFSVERPDGSNFTLKIRSTKLEDSAMYFCASSGHSGNTIYFGEGSWLTVV.